This TCR beta chain was documented in a study of blood T cell repertoires in COVID-19 (dated by TCRdb to 2020 to 2022). A note on the overall study: Collaborator samples came from the United States, Italy and Spain and covered acute and convalescent phases of COVID-19. The material from the prospective study consisted of cDNA or gDNA derived from T cells, B-cell-depleted T cells, or PBMCs. Subjects who had been exposed to COVID-19, were actively infected with it, or had recovered from it provided the deeply sampled blood TCRbeta repertoires that made up the dataset. The repertoires were released in a freely available public database intended as a resource for research on the immune response to SARS-CoV-2. Samples were obtained from the ongoing ImmuneRACE study (first 160 participants) and from some 1,300 subjects provided by 6 global collaborators. Sample metadata almost always included a de-identified subject ID, COVID-19 status, age in years and sex. Where HLA class I and class II types were available, the types were taken from metadata supplied by the sample provider, not from assay-based typing. Study-wide findings and limitations: The amount of clinical and demographic metadata varied by source and participant and was provided uncurated.

The immunoSEQ Assay, a bias-controlled multiplex PCR, was used to amplify TCRbeta CDR3 regions from genomic DNA. In the source study's methods: The number of nucleated cells in each sample was estimated by amplification of reference gene primers within the assay. To quantify the absolute abundance of each unique TCRbeta CDR3 rearrangement, sequence reads were collapsed and filtered. Productive Simpson clonality was computed per sample as the square root of Simpson's diversity index over productive rearrangements. TCRdb took this table from immuneACCESS and kept in-frame rearrangements with V and J called. Such tables lack part of the clones; where checked against another copy, unresolved V genes explain under half of the gap, and the rest is unexplained. V and J calls and clone size come straight from that table; D and trimming were deduced from the DNA. The sample table holds under 200,000 clones, of which roughly 83% were seen once. The top ten clones comprise more than 1.5% of the sample.

Concerning this clone itself: Its antigen is unknown. No much larger clone exists at a distance of one base, and base qualities are not known.

Clipping removes 9 bases from V and 3 bases from J, with 5 as the unmatched junction base count. The CDR3 goes from the cysteine to the phenylalanine over 12 residues. Solely the CDR3 DNA is kept, with 36 bases framed from the first base. From a lookup of the germline V gene, CDR1 and CDR2 are MNHEY and SVGAGI. The collaborating institutions used their own protocols to collect whole blood in K2EDTA tubes. For TCRbeta analysis, collaborator samples were shipped as frozen whole blood, as isolated PBMCs, or as DNA extracted from either sample type. This clonotype originated in a human donor in a cohort sampled during active COVID-19. What was sequenced was peripheral blood. The receptor chain draws on TRBV6-5 and TRBJ2-7; TRBD1 fits 7 bases in the junction. The CDR3: CASWGQIYEQYF. The DNA sequence is as follows: TGTGCCAGTTGGGGACAGATCTACGAGCAGTACTTC.